This is a list of T cell receptor beta chains from one sample in a study of T cell clones after liver transplantation. TCRdb's copy holds only in-frame clones and misses some; the assay was immunoSEQ multiplex PCR. The table records some 80,000 clones, 80% to 85% of them present only once. The sample here was CD4+ T cells from blood, taken less than 50 months after liver transplant. Every receptor here comes from a human patient who received a liver transplant. Among the T cells, some may be from the graft donor. CDR3s include the opening cysteine and the closing phenylalanine or tryptophan. A D gene is named only where the DNA matches it firmly. Where a row states a size, it is once, few, many or the class of an expanded clone; other rows omit it.

size: .; J: TRBJ2-7; V: TRBV6-5; D: .; DNA: TGTGCCAGCAGTGAACGGCACGCCACTACGAAGCAGTACTTC; CDR3: CASSERHATTKQYF
size: .; J: TRBJ1-1; V: TRBV7-2; D: TRBD1; DNA: TGTGCCAGCAGCTTAGTGACAGGGAGAACTGAAGCTTTCTTT; CDR3: CASSLVTGRTEAFF
size: once; J: TRBJ2-2; V: TRBV12-5; D: TRBD1; DNA: TGTGCTAGTGCTTCACCGGGTCAGGGGGCCCACACCGGGGAGCTGTTTTTT; CDR3: CASASPGQGAHTGELFF
size: .; J: TRBJ2-5; V: TRBV2; D: .; DNA: TGTGCCAGCAGTGATCGCGGGGGCCGACAAGAGACCCAGTACTTC; CDR3: CASSDRGGRQETQYF
size: once; J: TRBJ1-1; V: TRBV9; D: .; DNA: TGTGCCAGCAGCCCGGCCGGGACAAGAGACACTGAAGCTTTCTTT; CDR3: CASSPAGTRDTEAFF
size: .; J: TRBJ1-2; V: TRBV6-1; D: .; DNA: TGTGCCAGCAGTGAACGAGAGATCTATGGCTACACCTTC; CDR3: CASSEREIYGYTF
size: few; J: TRBJ1-5; V: TRBV30; D: .; DNA: TGTGCCTGGAGTGTACCATTTCAGCCCCAGCATTTT; CDR3: CAWSVPFQPQHF
size: once; J: TRBJ1-1; V: TRBV5-6; D: .; DNA: TGTGCCAGCAGCTGGGACATCCTGAACACTGAAGCTTTCTTT; CDR3: CASSWDILNTEAFF
size: .; J: TRBJ1-5; V: TRBV13; D: .; DNA: TGTGCCAGCAGCTTGGGTGGGCACGATCAGCCCCAGCATTTT; CDR3: CASSLGGHDQPQHF
size: once; J: TRBJ2-4; V: TRBV5-1; D: .; DNA: TGCGCCAGCAGCCAAGGGACGGCCCAGAAAAACATTCAGTACTTC; CDR3: CASSQGTAQKNIQYF
size: once; J: TRBJ2-7; V: TRBV9; D: .; DNA: TGTGCCAGCAGCGGCGGTTCCTCCCAGATCTCCGAGCAGTACTTC; CDR3: CASSGGSSQISEQYF
size: .; J: TRBJ1-1; V: TRBV10-1; D: .; DNA: TGCGCCAGCAGTGATAGAGGGAAGGACACTCAGTTCCGGGTTGGCACTGAAGCTTTCTTT; CDR3: CASSDRGKDTQFRVGTEAFF
size: .; J: TRBJ2-3; V: TRBV19; D: .; DNA: TGTGCCAGTAGGATAAGGTCTAGCACAGATACGCAGTATTTT; CDR3: CASRIRSSTDTQYF
size: .; J: TRBJ2-1; V: TRBV4-3; D: TRBD1; DNA: TGCGCCAGCAGCCCGAACAGGGGTCACTCCGATGAGCAGTTCTTC; CDR3: CASSPNRGHSDEQFF
size: .; J: TRBJ1-6; V: TRBV6-4; D: TRBD1; DNA: TGTGCCAGGGGACAGGGTTCCTCACCCCTCCACTTT; CDR3: CARGQGSSPLHF
size: .; J: TRBJ2-7; V: TRBV7-2; D: .; DNA: TGTGCCAGCCAGACACGATCATACGAGCAGTACTTC; CDR3: CASQTRSYEQYF
size: .; J: TRBJ1-3; V: TRBV23-1; D: TRBD1; DNA: TGCGCCAGCCCCAACAGGGGGGGAGGGGGATCTGGAAACACCATATATTTT; CDR3: CASPNRGGGGSGNTIYF
size: few; J: TRBJ2-5; V: TRBV5-4; D: .; DNA: TGTGCCAGCAGCTTGGAGGCAGAACGAGAGACCCAGTACTTC; CDR3: CASSLEAERETQYF
size: .; J: TRBJ2-5; V: TRBV9; D: TRBD1; DNA: TGTGCCAGCAGCGTAGGGCCAGGGGGCGCGGAGACCCAGTACTTC; CDR3: CASSVGPGGAETQYF
size: .; J: TRBJ1-2; V: TRBV7-3; D: .; DNA: TGTGCCAGCAGCCTAGGACAGAACTATGGCTACACCTTC; CDR3: CASSLGQNYGYTF
size: few; J: TRBJ1-1; V: TRBV15; D: .; DNA: TGTGCCACCAGCAGAGAACAGATCAACACTGAAGCTTTCTTT; CDR3: CATSREQINTEAFF
size: .; J: TRBJ1-3; V: TRBV9; D: .; DNA: TGTGCCAGCAGTTCCTATCGACAGAGCTCTGGAAACACCATATATTTT; CDR3: CASSSYRQSSGNTIYF
size: .; J: TRBJ1-2; V: TRBV11-3; D: .; DNA: TGTGCCAGCAGCTTAGATCCGGGGGACTATGGCTACACCTTC; CDR3: CASSLDPGDYGYTF
size: .; J: TRBJ2-5; V: TRBV9; D: .; DNA: TGTGCCAGCAGCGTAAACGTAGAAGAGACCCAGTACTTC; CDR3: CASSVNVEETQYF
size: .; J: TRBJ1-1; V: TRBV4-1; D: .; DNA: TGCGCCAGCAGCCAAACGACCGACAGGTCAGTCCGGGAAGCTTTCTTT; CDR3: CASSQTTDRSVREAFF
size: .; J: TRBJ2-7; V: TRBV19; D: TRBD2; DNA: TGTGCCAGTAGGTCCGGACTAGCGGGATGGTACGAGCAGTACTTC; CDR3: CASRSGLAGWYEQYF
size: .; J: TRBJ1-1; V: TRBV6-6; D: .; DNA: TGTGCCAGCACTCCCGGGGGGTATACTGAAGCTTTCTTT; CDR3: CASTPGGYTEAFF
size: .; J: TRBJ2-3; V: TRBV10-3; D: .; DNA: TGTGCCATCAGAGACGGGTCGGAGGCAGATACGCAGTATTTT; CDR3: CAIRDGSEADTQYF
size: .; J: TRBJ2-5; V: TRBV9; D: TRBD2; DNA: TGTGCCAGCAGCCAAAGTAGCGGGAGGTCGGGAGAGACCCAGTACTTC; CDR3: CASSQSSGRSGETQYF
size: .; J: TRBJ2-2; V: TRBV6-4; D: .; DNA: TGTGCCAGCAGTGACTCCCGGGGGGAGCTGTTTTTT; CDR3: CASSDSRGELFF
size: .; J: TRBJ2-1; V: TRBV4-2; D: .; DNA: TGTGCCAGCAGCCAAGGGGCACACGACAATGAGCAGTTCTTC; CDR3: CASSQGAHDNEQFF
size: .; J: TRBJ2-1; V: TRBV27; D: TRBD2; DNA: TGTGCCAGCAGTCACCGGACTAGCGGGAGGCTCTGGGAGCAGTTCTTC; CDR3: CASSHRTSGRLWEQFF
size: .; J: TRBJ2-3; V: TRBV6-1; D: TRBD2; DNA: TGTGCCAGCAGTGGGATGTTCTTAGCGGGGGGGGGCGCAGATACGCAGTATTTT; CDR3: CASSGMFLAGGGADTQYF
size: .; J: TRBJ2-7; V: TRBV7-3; D: TRBD1; DNA: TGTGCCAGCAGCACGGGGACAGCTTCCTACGAGCAGTACTTC; CDR3: CASSTGTASYEQYF
size: .; J: TRBJ1-3; V: TRBV7-6; D: TRBD1; DNA: TGTGCCAGCAGCTTAAGTGGACAGGGTTCTGGAAACACCATATATTTT; CDR3: CASSLSGQGSGNTIYF
size: once; J: TRBJ1-2; V: TRBV27; D: .; DNA: TGTGCCAGCCGTCAGGAGGACTATGGCTACACCTTC; CDR3: CASRQEDYGYTF
size: .; J: TRBJ2-6; V: TRBV25-1; D: TRBD1; DNA: TGTGCCAGTAATGGCCGGGACAGGGTCTCTGGGGCCAACGTCCTGACTTTC; CDR3: CASNGRDRVSGANVLTF
size: .; J: TRBJ2-7; V: TRBV4-2; D: TRBD2; DNA: TGTGCCAGCAGCCAAGTCTCGGGGACTAGCCTTCGCGAGCAGTACTTC; CDR3: CASSQVSGTSLREQYF
size: .; J: TRBJ1-3; V: TRBV15; D: .; DNA: TGTGCCACCAGCAGGGTTACCTCTGGAAACACCATATATTTT; CDR3: CATSRVTSGNTIYF
size: few; J: TRBJ2-7; V: TRBV28; D: .; DNA: TGTGCCAGCAGGGGCACATCTTACGAGCAGTACTTC; CDR3: CASRGTSYEQYF
size: .; J: TRBJ2-5; V: TRBV2; D: .; DNA: TGTGCCAGCAGTGGTGAAGTCCTCCATTCGTCAGAGACCCAGTACTTC; CDR3: CASSGEVLHSSETQYF
size: .; J: TRBJ1-6; V: TRBV18; D: .; DNA: TGTGCCAGCTCACCCGACAGAAATTCACCCCTCCACTTT; CDR3: CASSPDRNSPLHF
size: .; J: TRBJ1-3; V: TRBV30; D: TRBD1; DNA: TGTGCCTGGACTCGCCGGGACAGGGGTGCTGGAAACACCATATATTTT; CDR3: CAWTRRDRGAGNTIYF
size: .; J: TRBJ1-2; V: TRBV5-6; D: .; DNA: TGTGCCAGCAGCGTCGGGTACCTTGTCTATGGCTACACCTTC; CDR3: CASSVGYLVYGYTF
size: .; J: TRBJ1-3; V: TRBV7-2; D: .; DNA: TGTGCCAGCAGCCGGCCTGGCTCCTCTGGAAACACCATATATTTT; CDR3: CASSRPGSSGNTIYF
size: .; J: TRBJ2-3; V: TRBV5-1; D: TRBD1; DNA: TGCGCCAGCAGCTGGACAGGGTCCATAACAGATACGCAGTATTTT; CDR3: CASSWTGSITDTQYF
size: once; J: TRBJ2-2; V: TRBV11-1; D: .; DNA: TGTGCCAGCAGCCGACAGGGAGGGCCCGGGGAGCTGTTTTTT; CDR3: CASSRQGGPGELFF
size: .; J: TRBJ2-7; V: TRBV5-1; D: .; DNA: TGCGCCAGCAGCTTGGTTGAAAACGAGCAGTACTTC; CDR3: CASSLVENEQYF
size: .; J: TRBJ2-2; V: TRBV9; D: .; DNA: TGTGCCAGCAGCGCTCAGTTGCGGGACTGGACTATAAACACCGGGGAGCTGTTTTTT; CDR3: CASSAQLRDWTINTGELFF
size: .; J: TRBJ1-2; V: TRBV4-3; D: .; DNA: TGCGCCAGCAGCCAAGATCGGGGGGTCTTTGGCTACACCTTC; CDR3: CASSQDRGVFGYTF
size: .; J: TRBJ1-6; V: TRBV6-1; D: .; DNA: TGTGCCAGCAGTACCGATCCGAATTCGCCCCTCCACTTT; CDR3: CASSTDPNSPLHF
size: once; J: TRBJ1-5; V: TRBV10-3; D: TRBD1; DNA: TGTGCCGCCCAGTCACAGGGGAATCAGCCCCAGCATTTT; CDR3: CAAQSQGNQPQHF
size: .; J: TRBJ1-5; V: TRBV5-4; D: .; DNA: TGTGCCAGCAGCCAAAACGGACAGAATCAGCCCCAGCATTTT; CDR3: CASSQNGQNQPQHF
size: .; J: TRBJ1-1; V: TRBV6-6; D: TRBD1; DNA: TGTGCCAGCAGTTACGACCGACAGGGGTCGAACACTGAAGCTTTCTTT; CDR3: CASSYDRQGSNTEAFF
size: .; J: TRBJ2-2; V: TRBV7-2; D: TRBD1; DNA: TGTGCCATAAAATCACCGGGACAGGGAATTCCCGGGGAGCTGTTTTTT; CDR3: CAIKSPGQGIPGELFF